A single sample is the source of the 10 T cell receptor beta chains below, sequenced in a study of technical replicates of blood from several donors. Produced via immunoSEQ multiplex PCR; TCRdb's table is partial and in-frame only. The table includes 55,000 to 75,000 clones, 91% detected once. Sequencing was done on a sample of PBMCs. Receptors were obtained from a human donor in good health. Some clones in this sample may be carry-over from other donors' samples.

The CDR3 here is CSVGAGGGSNQPQHF. CDR3 in DNA: TGCAGCGTTGGGGCAGGGGGAGGTAGCAATCAGCCCCAGCATTTT. The J gene is TRBJ1-5, the V gene TRBV29-1; 7 bases align to TRBD1. V trimming: 4 bases; J trimming: 0 bases; junction bases outside the gene matches: 6. The CDR3 contains 15 residues. The V gene's germline CDR1 is SQVTM and CDR2 ANQGSEA.

The chain employs TRBV7-2 and TRBJ2-4, with a tentative D call TRBD2 (6 bases). The CDR3 spans 16 residues. The germline V and J ends were trimmed by 5 bases and 12 bases, with 26 bases remaining between them. Germline V gene sequence: CDR1 SGHTA, CDR2 FQGNSA. The CDR3 loop reads CASSHWAGNLHVDQYF. Here the CDR3 DNA reads TGTGCCAGCAGCCATTGGGCGGGAAACCTTCACGTGGATCAGTACTTC.

The V call is TRBV27, the J call TRBJ2-7; possibly TRBD2 for D (6 bases). The CDR3 sequence is 12 residues long. V lost 5 bases, J lost 8 bases, and 13 bases lay in between. Looked up from germline, CDR1 is MNHEY and CDR2 is SMNVEV (reference sequence). CDR3 amino acids: CASSDGGFQQYF. In DNA form, the CDR3 reads TGTGCCAGCAGTGACGGGGGTTTTCAGCAGTACTTC.

This clone was counted once. The chain combines TRBV27 with TRBJ2-1, with TRBD1 matching over 8 bases. Germline V CDR1 and CDR2: MNHEY, SMNVEV (reference sequence). Trimming removed 2 bases from V and 4 bases from J; junction bases left unmatched: 1. CDR3 length: 14 residues. CDR3 loop: CASSLQGAYNEQFF. The CDR3 nucleotides are TGTGCCAGCAGTTTACAGGGGGCGTACAATGAGCAGTTCTTC.

The chain combines TRBV7-9 with TRBJ2-5; 8 positions agree with TRBD2. The junction had 16 bases not matched to a gene; V was cut back by 0 bases and J by 7 bases. Germline loops: CDR1 SEHNR, CDR2 FQNEAQ (reference sequence). This CDR3 is 18 amino acids long. CDR3: CASSLALGAAGDLGTQYF. The CDR3 DNA follows: TGTGCCAGCAGCTTAGCGCTAGGGGCAGCGGGAGATCTTGGGACCCAGTACTTC.

V usage is TRBV11-2 and J usage is TRBJ1-2; TRBD1 aligns across 7 bases. Trimming at V came to 5 bases and at J to 8 bases, leaving 8 bases not matched to a gene. CDR3 length: 13 amino acids. Germline V gives CDR1 SGHAT, CDR2 FQNNGV. The chain's CDR3 is CASSPGQREGYTF. The CDR3 DNA reads TGTGCCAGCAGCCCGGGACAGAGGGAGGGCTACACCTTC.

The rearrangement links TRBV10-3 to TRBJ2-7; 8 bases fit TRBD1. The ends lost 6 bases at V and 3 bases at J; junction bases unmatched: 16. The CDR3 length is 17 residues. The germline gives CDR1 ENHRY, CDR2 SYGVKD. The chain's CDR3 is CAISHWPPGQVNYEQYF. DNA for the CDR3: TGTGCCATCAGCCATTGGCCCCCGGGACAGGTTAACTACGAGCAGTACTTC.

This clone has a handful of counts. The chain joins TRBV9 to TRBJ1-1; the D gene is possibly TRBD1 (6 bases). CDR1 and CDR2 (germline): SGDLS, YYNGEE. The CDR3 is 12 residues long. V shed 3 bases and J shed 6 bases, with 9 bases lying between them. As DNA, the CDR3 is TGTGCCAGCAGCGGCACAGGGCCTGAAGCTTTCTTT. This sequence encodes CASSGTGPEAFF.

The CDR3 DNA reads as TGTGCCAGCAGCCCTACGAGGAGGGGGCTGAATTCACCCCTCCACTTT. Amino acid sequence: CASSPTRRGLNSPLHF. V usage is TRBV5-8 and J usage is TRBJ1-6; the match to TRBD1 covers 7 bases. Germline CDR1 SGHTS, CDR2 YDEGEE. V lost 4 bases and J lost 7; bases outside the gene matches: 11. There are 16 residues in the CDR3.

The V and J genes are TRBV11-1 and TRBJ1-1; TRBD1 matches at 8 bases. The V and J ends lost 5 bases and 4 bases, in that order; junction bases with no gene match: 3. CDR3 length: 13 amino acids. Germline CDR1 and CDR2: SGHAT and FQDESV (reference sequence). Here the CDR3 reads CASSLDRATEAFF. CDR3 sequence (DNA): TGTGCCAGCAGCCTGGACAGGGCCACTGAAGCTTTCTTT.